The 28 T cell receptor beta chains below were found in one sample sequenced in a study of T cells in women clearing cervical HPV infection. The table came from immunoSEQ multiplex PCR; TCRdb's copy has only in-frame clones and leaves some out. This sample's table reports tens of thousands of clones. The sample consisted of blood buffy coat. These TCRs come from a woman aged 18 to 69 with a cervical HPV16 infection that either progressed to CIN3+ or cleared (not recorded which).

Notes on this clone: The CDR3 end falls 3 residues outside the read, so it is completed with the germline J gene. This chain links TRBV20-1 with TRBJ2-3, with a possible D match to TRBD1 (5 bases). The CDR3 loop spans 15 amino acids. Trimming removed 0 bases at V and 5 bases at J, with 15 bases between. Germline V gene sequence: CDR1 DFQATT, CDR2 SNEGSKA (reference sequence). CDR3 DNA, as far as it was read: TGCAGTGCTAGAGATTCGACGAAAGGGGTAGATACG. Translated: CSARDSTKGVDT. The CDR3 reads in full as CSARDSTKGVDTQYF.

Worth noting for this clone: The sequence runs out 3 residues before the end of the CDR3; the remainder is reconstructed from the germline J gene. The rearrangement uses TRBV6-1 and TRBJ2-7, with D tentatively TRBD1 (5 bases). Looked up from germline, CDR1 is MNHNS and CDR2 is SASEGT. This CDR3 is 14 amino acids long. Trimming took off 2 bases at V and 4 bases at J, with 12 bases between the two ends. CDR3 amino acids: CASSEQPGRYEQYF. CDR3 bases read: TGTGCCAGCAGTGAACAGCCAGGGCGATACGAG.

CDR3 amino acids: CASSRGQREYNEQFF. CDR3 DNA (partial): TGTGCCAGCAGCCGAGGACAGAGAGAGTACAATGAG. J is TRBJ2-1 and V is TRBV11-3; possibly TRBD1 for D (6 bases). The read halts 3 residues ahead of the CDR3 end, with the missing end drawn from the germline J gene. The CDR3 spans 15 residues. In germline, CDR1 is SGHNT, CDR2 YENEEA. The germline V and J ends were trimmed by 5 bases and 4 bases, with 15 bases remaining between them. Full variable domain (rest looked up from reference TRBV11-3 and TRBJ2-1): EAGVVQSPRYKIIEKKQPVAFWCNPISGHNTLYWYLQNLGQGPELLIRYENEEAVDDSQLPKDRFSAERLKGVDSTLKIQPAELGDSAVYLCASSRGQREYNEQFFGPGTRLTVL.

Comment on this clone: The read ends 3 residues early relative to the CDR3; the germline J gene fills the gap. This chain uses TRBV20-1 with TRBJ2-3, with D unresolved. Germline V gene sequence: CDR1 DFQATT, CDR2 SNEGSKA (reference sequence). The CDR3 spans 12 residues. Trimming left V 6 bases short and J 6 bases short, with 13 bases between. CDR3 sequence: CSAPERLDTQYF. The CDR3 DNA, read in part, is TGCAGTGCACCCGAGAGGCTGGATACG.

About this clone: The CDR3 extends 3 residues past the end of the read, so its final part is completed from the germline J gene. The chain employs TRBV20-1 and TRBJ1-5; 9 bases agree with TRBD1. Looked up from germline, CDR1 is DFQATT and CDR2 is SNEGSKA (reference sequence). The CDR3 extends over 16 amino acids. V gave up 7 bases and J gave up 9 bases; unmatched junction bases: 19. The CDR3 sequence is CSGGAGTGSGTMPQHF. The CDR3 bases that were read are TGCAGTGGTGGAGCGGGGACAGGGAGTGGCACGATGCCC.

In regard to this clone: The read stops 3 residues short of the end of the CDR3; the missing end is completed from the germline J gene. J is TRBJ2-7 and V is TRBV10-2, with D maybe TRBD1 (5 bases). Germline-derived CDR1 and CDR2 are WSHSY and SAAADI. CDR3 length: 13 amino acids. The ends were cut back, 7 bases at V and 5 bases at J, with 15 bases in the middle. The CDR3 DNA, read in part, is TGCGCCAGCAACCGACAAGGGGCCAACGAG. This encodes CASNRQGANE. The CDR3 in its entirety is CASNRQGANEQYF.

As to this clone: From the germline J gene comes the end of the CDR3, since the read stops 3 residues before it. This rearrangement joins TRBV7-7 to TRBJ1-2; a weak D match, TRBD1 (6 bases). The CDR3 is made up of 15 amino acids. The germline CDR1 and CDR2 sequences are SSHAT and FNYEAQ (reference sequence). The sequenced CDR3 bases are TGTGCCAGCAGCTTGGGGCCAGGGGACTACAATGAC. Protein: CASSLGPGDYND. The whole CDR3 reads CASSLGPGDYNDYTF. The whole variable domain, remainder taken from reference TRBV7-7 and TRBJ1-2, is GAGVSQSPRYKVTKRGQDVTLRCDPISSHATLYWYQQALGQGPEFLTYFNYEAQPDKSGLPSDRFSAERPEGSISTLTIQRTEQRDSAMYRCASSLGPGDYNDYTFGSGTRLTVV.

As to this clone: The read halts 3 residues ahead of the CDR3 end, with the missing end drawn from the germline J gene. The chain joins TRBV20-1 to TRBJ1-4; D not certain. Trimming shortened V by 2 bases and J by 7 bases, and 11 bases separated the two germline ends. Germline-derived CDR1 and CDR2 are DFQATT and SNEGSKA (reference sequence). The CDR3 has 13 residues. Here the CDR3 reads CSARYSSGEKLFF. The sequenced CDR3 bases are TGCAGTGCTAGATATAGTTCCGGTGAAAAA.

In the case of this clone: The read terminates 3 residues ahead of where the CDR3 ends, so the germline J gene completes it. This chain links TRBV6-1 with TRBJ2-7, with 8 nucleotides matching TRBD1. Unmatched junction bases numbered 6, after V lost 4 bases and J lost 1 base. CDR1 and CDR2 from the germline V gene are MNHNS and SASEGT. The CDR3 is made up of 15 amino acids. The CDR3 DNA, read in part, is TGTGCCAGCAGTGGGACAGGGTTTGGGTCCTACGAG. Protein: CASSGTGFGSYE. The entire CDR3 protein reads CASSGTGFGSYEQYF.

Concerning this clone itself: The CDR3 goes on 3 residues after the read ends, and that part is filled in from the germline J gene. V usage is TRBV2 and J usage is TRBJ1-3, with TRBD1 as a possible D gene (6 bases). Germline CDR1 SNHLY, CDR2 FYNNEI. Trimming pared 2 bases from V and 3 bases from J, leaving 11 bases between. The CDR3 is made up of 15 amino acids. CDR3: CASSELGAYGNTIYF. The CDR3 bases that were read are TGTGCCAGCAGTGAATTGGGGGCATATGGAAACACC.

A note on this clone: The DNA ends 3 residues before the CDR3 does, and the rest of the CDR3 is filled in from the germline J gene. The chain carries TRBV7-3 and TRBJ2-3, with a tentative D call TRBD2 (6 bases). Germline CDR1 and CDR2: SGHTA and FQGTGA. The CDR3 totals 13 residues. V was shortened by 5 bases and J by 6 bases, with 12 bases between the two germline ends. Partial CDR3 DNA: TGTGCCAGCAGCACCTTGGAGGGTGATACG. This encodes CASSTLEGDT. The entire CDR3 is CASSTLEGDTQYF.

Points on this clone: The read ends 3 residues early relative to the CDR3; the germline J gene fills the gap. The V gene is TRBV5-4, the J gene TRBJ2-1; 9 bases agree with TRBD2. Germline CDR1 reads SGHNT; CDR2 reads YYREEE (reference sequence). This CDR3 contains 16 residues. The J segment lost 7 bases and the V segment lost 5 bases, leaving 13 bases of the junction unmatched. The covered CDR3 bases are TGTGCCAGCAGTCTGGGCGGTCTAGCGGGGACTAATGAG. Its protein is CASSLGGLAGTNE. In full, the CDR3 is CASSLGGLAGTNEQFF.

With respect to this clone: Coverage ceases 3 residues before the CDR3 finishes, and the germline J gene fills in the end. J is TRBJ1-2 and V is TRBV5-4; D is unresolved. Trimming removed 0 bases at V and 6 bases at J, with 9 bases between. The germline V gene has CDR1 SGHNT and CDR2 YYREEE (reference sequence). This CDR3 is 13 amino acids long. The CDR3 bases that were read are TGTGCCAGCAGCTTGGGGCCAACCAATGGC. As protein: CASSLGPTNG. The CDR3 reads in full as CASSLGPTNGYTF.

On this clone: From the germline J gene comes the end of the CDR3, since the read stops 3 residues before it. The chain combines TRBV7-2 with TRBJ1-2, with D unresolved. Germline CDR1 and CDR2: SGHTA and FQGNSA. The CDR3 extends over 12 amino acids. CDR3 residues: CASSFPSYDYTF. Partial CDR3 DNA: TGTGCCAGCAGCTTCCCCTCCTACGAC.

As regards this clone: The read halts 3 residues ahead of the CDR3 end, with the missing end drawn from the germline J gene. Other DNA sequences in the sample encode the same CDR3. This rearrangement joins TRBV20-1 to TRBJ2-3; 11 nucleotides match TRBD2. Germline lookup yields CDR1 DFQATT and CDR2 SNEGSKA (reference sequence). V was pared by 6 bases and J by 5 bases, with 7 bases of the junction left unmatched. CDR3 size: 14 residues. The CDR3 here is CSATSGEEVDTQYF. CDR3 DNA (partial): TGCAGTGCGACTAGCGGGGAAGAAGTAGATACG.

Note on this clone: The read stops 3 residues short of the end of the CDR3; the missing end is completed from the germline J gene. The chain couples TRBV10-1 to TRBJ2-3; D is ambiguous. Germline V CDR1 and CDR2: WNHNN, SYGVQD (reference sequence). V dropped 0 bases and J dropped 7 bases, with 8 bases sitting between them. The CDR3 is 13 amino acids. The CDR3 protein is CASSESLVNTQYF. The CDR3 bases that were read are TGCGCCAGCAGTGAGTCGTTAGTAAATACG.

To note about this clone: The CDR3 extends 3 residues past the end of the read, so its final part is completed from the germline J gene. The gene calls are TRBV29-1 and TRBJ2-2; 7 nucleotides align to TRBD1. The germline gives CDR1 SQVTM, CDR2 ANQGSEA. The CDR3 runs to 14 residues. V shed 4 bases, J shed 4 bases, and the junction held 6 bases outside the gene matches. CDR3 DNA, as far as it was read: TGCAGCGTTGCGCCAGGGGGAGTCACCGGGGAG. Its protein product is CSVAPGGVTGE. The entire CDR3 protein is CSVAPGGVTGELFF.

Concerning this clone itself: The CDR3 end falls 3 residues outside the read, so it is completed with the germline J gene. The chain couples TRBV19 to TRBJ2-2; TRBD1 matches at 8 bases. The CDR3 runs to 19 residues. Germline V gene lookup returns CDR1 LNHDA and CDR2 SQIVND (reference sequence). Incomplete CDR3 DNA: TGTGCCAGTTCCCCGGACAGGGCCGGCCAATATGCAACTAATGAAAAG. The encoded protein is CASSPDRAGQYATNEK. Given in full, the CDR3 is CASSPDRAGQYATNEKLFF.

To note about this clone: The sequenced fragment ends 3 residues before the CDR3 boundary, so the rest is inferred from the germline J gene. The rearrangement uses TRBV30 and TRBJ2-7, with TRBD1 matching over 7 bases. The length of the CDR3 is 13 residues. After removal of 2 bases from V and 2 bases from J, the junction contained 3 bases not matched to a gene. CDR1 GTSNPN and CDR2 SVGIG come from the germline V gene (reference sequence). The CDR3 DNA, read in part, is TGTGCCTGGAGTTTGGGGACAGCCTACGAG. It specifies CAWSLGTAYE. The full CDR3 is CAWSLGTAYEQYF.

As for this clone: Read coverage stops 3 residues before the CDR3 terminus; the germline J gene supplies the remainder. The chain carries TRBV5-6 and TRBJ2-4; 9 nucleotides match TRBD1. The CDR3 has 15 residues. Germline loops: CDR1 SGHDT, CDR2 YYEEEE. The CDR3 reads CASSLPPGQGDGQYF. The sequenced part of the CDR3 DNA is TGTGCCAGCAGCTTGCCTCCGGGACAGGGTGATGGT.

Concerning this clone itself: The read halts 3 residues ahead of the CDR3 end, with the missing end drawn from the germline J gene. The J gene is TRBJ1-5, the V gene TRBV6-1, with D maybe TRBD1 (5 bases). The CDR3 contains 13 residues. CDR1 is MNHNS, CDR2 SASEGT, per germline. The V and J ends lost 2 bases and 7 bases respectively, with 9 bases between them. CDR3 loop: CASSESRAQPQHF. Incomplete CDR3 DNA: TGTGCCAGCAGTGAAAGCAGGGCCCAGCCC.

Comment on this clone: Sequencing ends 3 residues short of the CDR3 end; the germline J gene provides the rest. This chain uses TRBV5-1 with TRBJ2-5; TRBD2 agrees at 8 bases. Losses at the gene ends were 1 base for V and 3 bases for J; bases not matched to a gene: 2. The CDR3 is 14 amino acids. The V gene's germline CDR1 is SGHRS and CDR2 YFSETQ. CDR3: CASSLSGGEETQYF. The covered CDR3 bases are TGCGCCAGCAGCTTGTCGGGGGGGGAAGAGACC.

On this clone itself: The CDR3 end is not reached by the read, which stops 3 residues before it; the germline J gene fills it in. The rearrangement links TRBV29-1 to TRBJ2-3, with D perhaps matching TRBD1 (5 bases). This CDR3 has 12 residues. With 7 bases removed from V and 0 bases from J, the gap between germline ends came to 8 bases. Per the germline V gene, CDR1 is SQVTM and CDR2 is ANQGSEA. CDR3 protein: CSEGLSTDTQYF. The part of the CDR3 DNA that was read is TGCAGCGAGGGGCTCAGCACAGATACG.

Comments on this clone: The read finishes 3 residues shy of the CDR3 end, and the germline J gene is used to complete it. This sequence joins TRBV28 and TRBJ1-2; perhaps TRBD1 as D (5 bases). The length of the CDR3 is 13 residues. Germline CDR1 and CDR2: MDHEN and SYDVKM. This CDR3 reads CASSLGQGGGYTF. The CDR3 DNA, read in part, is TGTGCCAGCAGCCTAGGGCAGGGCGGAGGC.

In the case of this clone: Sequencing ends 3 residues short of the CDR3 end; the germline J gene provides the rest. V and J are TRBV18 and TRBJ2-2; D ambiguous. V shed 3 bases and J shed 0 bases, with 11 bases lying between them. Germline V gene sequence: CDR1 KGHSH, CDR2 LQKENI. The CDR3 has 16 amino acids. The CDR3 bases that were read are TGTGCCAGCTCACCCTACTTGGGCGCGAACACCGGGGAG. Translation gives CASSPYLGANTGE. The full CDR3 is CASSPYLGANTGELFF.

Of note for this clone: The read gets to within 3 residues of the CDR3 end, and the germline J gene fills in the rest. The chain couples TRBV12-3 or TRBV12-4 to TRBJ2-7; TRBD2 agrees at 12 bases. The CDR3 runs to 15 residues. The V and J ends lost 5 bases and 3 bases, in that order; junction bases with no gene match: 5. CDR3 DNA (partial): TGTGCCAGCAGTGCTAGCGGGGGGGCACACTACGAG. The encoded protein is CASSASGGAHYE. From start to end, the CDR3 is CASSASGGAHYEQYF.

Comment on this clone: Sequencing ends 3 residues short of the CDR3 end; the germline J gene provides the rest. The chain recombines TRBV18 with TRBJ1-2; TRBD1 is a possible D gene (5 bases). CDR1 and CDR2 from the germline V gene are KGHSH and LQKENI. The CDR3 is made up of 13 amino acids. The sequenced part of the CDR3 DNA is TGTGCCAGCTCACGTCCGGGGGGGGATGAC. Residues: CASSRPGGDD. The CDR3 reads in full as CASSRPGGDDYTF.

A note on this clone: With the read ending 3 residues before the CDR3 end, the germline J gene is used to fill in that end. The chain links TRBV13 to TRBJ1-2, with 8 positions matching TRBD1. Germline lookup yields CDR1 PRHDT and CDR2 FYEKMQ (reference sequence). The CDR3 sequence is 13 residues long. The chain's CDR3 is CASSSELDRAYTF. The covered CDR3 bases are TGTGCCAGCAGCTCGGAACTGGACAGGGCC. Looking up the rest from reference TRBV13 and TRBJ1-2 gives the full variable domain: AAGVIQSPRHLIKEKRETATLKCYPIPRHDTVYWYQQGPGQDPQFLISFYEKMQSDKGSIPDRFSAQQFSDYHSELNMSSLELGDSALYFCASSSELDRAYTFGSGTRLTVV.